This T cell receptor beta chain was recorded in a study of cytomegalovirus exposure and HLA in healthy donors. For this clone: Its antigen is currently unknown. Within the sample, other DNA sequences also encode this same CDR3.

The germline V gene encodes CDR1 SEHNR and CDR2 FQNEAQ (reference sequence). CDR3 length: 13 amino acids. V gave up 1 base and J gave up 4 bases; unmatched junction bases: 0. General study points: Later analysis identified a missense DCLRE1C variant that was linked to TCR beta V- and J-gene trimming.

The PCR had 60 Vbeta and 13 Jbeta primers. TCRdb keeps only in-frame clones here, not all; method: immunoSEQ multiplex PCR. Here the sample spans approximately 100,000 clones, 50% to 65% being singletons. The sample was PBMCs. The V gene is TRBV7-9, the J gene TRBJ1-1, with 7 bases lining up with TRBD1. The sequence was obtained from a young man in good health and CMV-seropositive. DNA for the CDR3: TGTGCCAGCAGCTTAGGACAGGGCACTGAAGCTTTCTTT. As protein: CASSLGQGTEAFF.